This TCR beta chain is from a study of shared clonotypes between healthy human individuals. Study summary: The study used three CD4 naive, three CD4 memory, two CD8 naive and one CD8 memory plate per donor. General study points: The study sampled only blood, and tissue repertoires likely differ.

Measured with immunoSEQ multiplex PCR; TCRdb has only the in-frame clones, and not every one. The sample contains about 380,000 clones, about 96% of which appear only once. Per the germline V gene, CDR1 is SGHAT and CDR2 is FQNNGV. This CDR3 has 15 residues. V was cut by 5 bases and J by 5 bases, with 18 bases left in between. Points on this clone: The antigen is unknown.

The sample was memory CD8+ T cells sorted from blood. The subset: CD45RO+ cells pooled with CCR7-negative TemRA cells. The source is a man aged 30 to 45 in good health. The V and J genes are TRBV11-2 and TRBJ2-5; a weak D match, TRBD1 (5 bases). The CDR3 is CASSPKTGGRETQYF. The CDR3 DNA reads as TGTGCCAGCAGCCCTAAAACAGGTGGGCGGGAGACCCAGTACTTC.